The next 14 T cell receptor beta chains were all read from a single sample in a study of blood T cells in healthy people across ages. Primed by a sample-barcoded 5' primer and a J-beta primer mix, a second PCR proceeded for roughly 7 to 12 cycles. TCRdb fed the 5' RACE reads into MiXCR, producing one record per CDR3 protein. In the table there are 550,000 to 700,000 distinct CDR3 sequences, roughly 28% of which are singletons. The sequenced material came from blood. The receptors here all came from a woman between 70 and 85 years old in good health.

The chain carries TRBV29-1 and TRBJ2-7; D is perhaps TRBD1 (6 bases). This CDR3 region has 14 residues. CDR1 SQVTM and CDR2 ANQGSEA come from the germline V gene. V was trimmed by 5 bases and J by 2 bases, leaving 16 bases between them. The CDR3 nucleotides read TGCAGCGTTTATTCCGGGACATCCGCCTACGAGCAGTACTTC. This encodes CSVYSGTSAYEQYF.

The chain is built from TRBV5-1 and TRBJ2-7; the match to TRBD1 covers 12 bases. Germline V gene data show CDR1 as SGHRS and CDR2 as YFSETQ. The CDR3 has 16 amino acids. With 4 bases clipped from V and 6 bases from J, the junction kept 11 bases outside the gene matches. CDR3 sequence (DNA): TGCGCCAGCAGCCCGACAACCGGGACAGGGGGCGGCGAGCAGTACTTC. Translated, it gives CASSPTTGTGGGEQYF.

V is TRBV20-1 and J is TRBJ1-1; D gene unclear. The germline V and J ends were trimmed by 0 bases and 1 base, with 6 bases remaining between them. The germline gives CDR1 DFQATT, CDR2 SNEGSKA (reference sequence). The CDR3 runs 13 residues. CDR3 in amino acids: CSARDQTNTEAFF. CDR3 sequence (DNA): TGCAGTGCTAGAGATCAAACGAACACTGAAGCTTTCTTT.

To note about this clonotype: This likely comes from a read error, as the CDR3 has no conserved phenylalanine or tryptophan at its end. The CDR3 here is CASSLAHSSYNEQFL. The CDR3 DNA reads as TGTGCCAGCAGCTTAGCGCACAGCTCCTACAATGAGCAGTTCCTC. This sequence joins TRBV7-9 and TRBJ2-1; D unclear. Looked up from germline, CDR1 is SEHNR and CDR2 is FQNEAQ (reference sequence). The CDR3 consists of 15 residues. Trimming removed 0 bases from V and 0 bases from J, with 6 bases in between.

The CDR3 nucleotides read TGTGCCAGCTCACCGTCGACAGGGGGTCATCAGCCCCAGCATTTT. This codes for CASSPSTGGHQPQHF. The gene calls are TRBV18 and TRBJ1-5, with 9 bases lining up with TRBD1. There are 15 residues in the CDR3. V lost 3 bases to trimming and J lost 5 bases; unmatched junction nucleotides: 5. Germline V gene sequence: CDR1 KGHSH, CDR2 LQKENI. The whole variable domain, filled in from reference TRBV18 and TRBJ1-5, reads NAGVMQNPRHLVRRRGQEARLRCSPMKGHSHVYWYRQLPEEGLKFMVYLQKENIIDESGMPKERFSAEFPKEGPSILRIQQVVRGDSAAYFCASSPSTGGHQPQHFGDGTRLSIL.

This chain connects TRBV10-3 to TRBJ1-3; a weak D match, TRBD1 (5 bases). The CDR3 length is 15 residues. Trimming removed 11 bases from V and 8 bases from J, with 25 bases in between. CDR1 and CDR2 from the germline V gene are ENHRY and SYGVKD. The CDR3: CAATWGAGPVDTIYF. For the CDR3, the DNA is TGTGCCGCTACCTGGGGAGCAGGGCCGGTGGACACCATATATTTT.

The chain has TRBV6-1 and TRBJ1-1; D gene uncertain. This CDR3 is built from 13 residues. V was trimmed by 6 bases and J by 7 bases, leaving 15 bases between them. Germline loops: CDR1 MNHNS, CDR2 SASEGT. This CDR3 reads CASRASSPLEAFF. The CDR3 DNA reads TGTGCCAGCAGGGCCTCGTCTCCCCTTGAAGCTTTCTTT.

Ten or more counts support this clonotype. V is TRBV12-3 or TRBV12-4 and J is TRBJ1-1; perhaps TRBD1 as D (5 bases). The CDR3 loop spans 14 amino acids. With 5 bases removed from V and 8 bases from J, the gap between germline ends came to 18 bases. CDR3 DNA: TGTGCCAGCAGTCAACCAGGGAGGGAACGGGAAGCTTTCTTT. Translating it yields CASSQPGREREAFF.

J is TRBJ2-5 and V is TRBV11-2; 16 nucleotides line up with TRBD2. The J call may be faulty, since TRBJ2-7 better matches the DNA end. From germline, CDR1 is SGHAT and CDR2 FQNNGV. CDR3 size: 19 residues. For the CDR3, the DNA is TGTGCCAGCAGCTTAGTCGGGACTAGCGGGGGGGCCTCCACTTACGAGCAGTACTTC. It specifies CASSLVGTSGGASTYEQYF.

This clonotype was detected a few times. V usage is TRBV12-3 or TRBV12-4 and J usage is TRBJ2-6, with 14 bases matching TRBD2. The CDR3 totals 18 residues. J gave up 0 bases and V 5 bases, and 3 bases lay outside the gene matches. The CDR3 sequence: CASSGTSGGSSGANVLTF. CDR3 in DNA: TGTGCCAGCAGTGGGACTAGCGGGGGAAGCTCTGGGGCCAACGTCCTGACTTTC.

This clonotype was seen at least ten times. The chain recombines TRBV6-5 with TRBJ2-2; D possibly uses TRBD1 or TRBD2 (5 bases each). This CDR3 spans 14 amino acids. Trimming removed 2 bases from V and 4 bases from J, with 8 bases in between. CDR1 and CDR2 from the germline V gene are MNHEY and SVGAGI. The CDR3 DNA follows: TGTGCCAGCAGTTACGACAGCGGCACCGGGGAGCTGTTTTTT. It specifies CASSYDSGTGELFF.

The chain has TRBV10-3 and TRBJ2-1, with 10 bases lining up with TRBD2. This CDR3 comprises 14 residues. Per germline, CDR1 ENHRY and CDR2 SYGVKD. Germline trimming cut 7 bases from V and 8 bases from J; bases unmatched to any gene: 8. Here the CDR3 reads CAIMSSGGADEQFF. The CDR3 nucleotides are TGTGCCATCATGAGCAGCGGGGGGGCGGATGAGCAGTTCTTC.

The sample holds many counts of this clonotype. The germline gene is not matched at one end of the junction; a read error may be the cause. The chain links TRBV20-1 to TRBJ2-5; 9 positions match TRBD2. This CDR3 is 12 amino acids long. Looked up from germline, CDR1 is DFQATT and CDR2 is SNEGSKA (reference sequence). The CDR3, as DNA: TGCAGTGCTAGAGCTGAGCGGGGGGCCCTAAACTTC. Protein product: CSARAERGALNF.

Written as DNA, the CDR3 is TGTGCCAGCAGTTTATTCTCAGCGGGGAACACCGGGGAGCTGTTTTTT. This gives the protein CASSLFSAGNTGELFF. This chain joins TRBV27 and TRBJ2-2; weak D call: TRBD2 (6 bases). CDR3 length: 16 amino acids. Germline lookup yields CDR1 MNHEY and CDR2 SMNVEV (reference sequence). V lost 1 base, J lost 1 base, and 10 bases lay in between.